Each of the 6 T cell receptor beta chains below was sequenced from the same sample in a study of early T cells in non-severe SARS-CoV-2 infection (dated by TCRdb to the early 2020s). Receptor libraries were prepared by 5' RACE. Sequencing was performed on a NextSeq 500. TCRdb took the public reads, trimmed them with fastp at Q25, ran MiXCR for clone calling and kept in-frame beta chains. Rows with a matching CDR3 protein are joined into one entry that keeps the most common DNA and genes. The sample yields 85,000 to 100,000 distinct CDR3 sequences; 11% were counted once. The ten largest clones add up to 4.7% of the sample. Sequencing was performed on whole blood, taken at baseline. These receptor sequences come from an adult who was a healthcare worker with PCR-confirmed SARS-CoV-2 infection or an uninfected control (not recorded which).

A few counts support this clonotype. V usage is TRBV4-1 and J usage is TRBJ1-5, with D hard to call. This CDR3 comprises 15 residues. Germline loops: CDR1 MGHRA, CDR2 YSYEKL. V was cut by 1 base and J by 3 bases, with 10 bases left in between. The CDR3 DNA follows: TGCGCCAGCAGCCAAGTTCAGCGGAACAATCAGCCCCAGCATTTT. Translation: CASSQVQRNNQPQHF.

This clonotype was seen only a few times. A much larger clone lies a single base off, so this may be a read error. This sequence joins TRBV3-1 and TRBJ2-7; D is uncertain. Looked up from germline, CDR1 is LGHDT and CDR2 is YNNKEL (reference sequence). CDR3 length: 11 residues. The V end lost 5 bases, the J end lost 3 bases, and 5 bases lay between the germline ends. The DNA for the CDR3 is TGTGCCAGCAGCTTCCACTACGAGCAGTACTTC. Protein product: CASSFHYEQYF.

In its sample, this clonotype was seen a few times. This chain uses TRBV7-9 with TRBJ2-7, with 7 bases that match TRBD1. Looked up from germline, CDR1 is SEHNR and CDR2 is FQNEAQ (reference sequence). The CDR3 sequence is 13 residues long. Losses at the gene ends were 5 bases for V and 2 bases for J; bases not matched to a gene: 3. The CDR3 loop is CASSGGQTYEQYF. The CDR3 nucleotides read TGTGCCAGCAGCGGGGGACAGACCTACGAGCAGTACTTC.

In its sample, this clonotype was seen many times. The J gene is TRBJ2-3, the V gene TRBV6-6; D call uncertain. Germline values: CDR1 MNHNY, CDR2 SVGAGI (reference sequence). V dropped 6 bases and J dropped 2 bases, with 12 bases sitting between them. The length of the CDR3 is 14 residues. The CDR3 reads CASREQIHTDTQYF. The CDR3 region has the DNA TGTGCCAGCAGAGAGCAGATCCACACAGATACGCAGTATTTT.

This clonotype was picked up many times. The CDR3 coding sequence is TGTGCCATCAGTGAGTCGGGGGATACGCAGTATTTT. Translation gives CAISESGDTQYF. The J gene is TRBJ2-3, the V gene TRBV10-3; D remains unclear. This CDR3 is 12 amino acids long. Trimming shortened V by 0 bases and J by 6 bases, and 4 bases separated the two germline ends. Germline CDR1 is ENHRY and CDR2 is SYGVKD.

This clonotype was observed a few times. This rearrangement joins TRBV7-8 to TRBJ2-7, with 8 bases fitting TRBD1. Trimming removed 1 base from V and 6 bases from J; junction bases left unmatched: 5. The CDR3 extends over 14 amino acids. The germline V gene encodes CDR1 SGHVS and CDR2 FQNEAQ. The chain's CDR3 is CASSLVDRGREQYF. CDR3 nucleotides: TGTGCCAGCAGCTTAGTTGACAGGGGACGCGAGCAGTACTTC.